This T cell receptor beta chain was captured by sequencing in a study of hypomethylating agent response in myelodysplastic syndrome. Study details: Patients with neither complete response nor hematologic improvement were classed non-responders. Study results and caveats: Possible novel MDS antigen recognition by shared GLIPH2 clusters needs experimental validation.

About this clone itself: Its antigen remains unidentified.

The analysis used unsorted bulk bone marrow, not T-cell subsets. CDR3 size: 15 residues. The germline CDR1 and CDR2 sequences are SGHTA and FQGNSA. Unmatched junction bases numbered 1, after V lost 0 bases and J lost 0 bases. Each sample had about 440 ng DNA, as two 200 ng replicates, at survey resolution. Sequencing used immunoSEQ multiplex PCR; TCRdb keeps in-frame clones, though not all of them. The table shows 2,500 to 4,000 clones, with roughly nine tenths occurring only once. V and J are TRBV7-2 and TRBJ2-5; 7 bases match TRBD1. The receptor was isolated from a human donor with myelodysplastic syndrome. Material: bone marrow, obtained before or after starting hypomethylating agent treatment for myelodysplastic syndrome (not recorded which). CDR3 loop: CASSLAQGYQETQYF. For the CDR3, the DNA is TGTGCCAGCAGCTTAGCACAGGGGTACCAAGAGACCCAGTACTTC.